This T cell receptor (beta chain) was profiled in a study of CD8+ T cells in alopecia areata. The wider study: Treated patients were dosed with oral tofacitinib, taking 5 to 10 mg twice daily. Whole-study findings and limits: When scalp samples are sequenced, resident alphabeta T cells of normal skin are also captured.

Reverse transcription of extracted RNA yielded cDNA, which provided the sequencing template. The data were produced by immunoSEQ multiplex PCR, yet TCRdb's version contains in-frame clones alone and is incomplete. The profile shows roughly 120,000 clones, less than 75% of them singletons. The sample holds a few counts of this clone. What it binds is not known. The V segment lost 2 bases and the J segment 2 bases; nucleotides outside the gene matches: 5. From germline, CDR1 is SGHDT and CDR2 YYEEEE. The CDR3 is 15 residues long. Treatment here: oral pan-JAK inhibitor, 5-10 mg twice daily. Sorting of CD4+ and CD8+ T cells was performed on PBMCs.

The sequencing used CD8+ T cells sorted from blood, collected at week 4, from a patient treated with tofacitinib. This chain joins TRBV5-6 and TRBJ2-7, with 9 bases aligning to TRBD2. This TCR was sampled from a human donor with alopecia areata. The CDR3 sequence is CASSFSGGLTYEQYF. The DNA for the CDR3 is TGTGCCAGCAGCTTTAGCGGGGGCCTTACCTACGAGCAGTACTTC.